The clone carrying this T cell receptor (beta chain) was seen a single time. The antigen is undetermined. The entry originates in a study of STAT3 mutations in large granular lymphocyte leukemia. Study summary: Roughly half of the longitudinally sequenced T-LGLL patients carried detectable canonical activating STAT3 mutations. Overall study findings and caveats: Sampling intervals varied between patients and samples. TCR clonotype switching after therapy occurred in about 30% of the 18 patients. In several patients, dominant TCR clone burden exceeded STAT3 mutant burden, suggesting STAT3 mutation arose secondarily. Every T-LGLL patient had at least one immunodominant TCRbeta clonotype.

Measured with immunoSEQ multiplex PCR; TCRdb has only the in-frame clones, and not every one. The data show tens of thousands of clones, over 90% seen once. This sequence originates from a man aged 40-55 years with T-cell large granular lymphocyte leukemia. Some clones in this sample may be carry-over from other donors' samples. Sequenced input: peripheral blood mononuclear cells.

CDR3 nucleotide sequence: TGTGCCAGCAGTTTCCGACAGAACACTGAAGCTTTCTTT. Protein sequence: CASSFRQNTEAFF. The gene calls are TRBV6-5 and TRBJ1-1; D not certain. This CDR3 contains 13 residues. Germline CDR1 reads MNHEY; CDR2 reads SVGAGI. V was trimmed by 4 bases and J by 1 base, leaving 7 bases between them.